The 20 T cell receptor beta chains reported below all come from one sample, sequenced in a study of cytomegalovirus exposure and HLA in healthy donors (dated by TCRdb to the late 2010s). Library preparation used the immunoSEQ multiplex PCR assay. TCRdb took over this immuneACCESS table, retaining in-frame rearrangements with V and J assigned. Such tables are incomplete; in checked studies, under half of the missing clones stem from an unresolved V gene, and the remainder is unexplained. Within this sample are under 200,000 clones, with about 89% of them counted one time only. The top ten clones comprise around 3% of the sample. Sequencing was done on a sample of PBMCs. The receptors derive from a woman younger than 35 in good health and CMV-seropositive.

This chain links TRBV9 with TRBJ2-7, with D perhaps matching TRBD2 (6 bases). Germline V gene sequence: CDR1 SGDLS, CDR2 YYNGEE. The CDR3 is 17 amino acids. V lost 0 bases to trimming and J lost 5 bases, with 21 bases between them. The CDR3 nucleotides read TGTGCCAGCAGCGTAGGGGTAGCGGCCAGGGAGGACGACGAGCAGTACTTC. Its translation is CASSVGVAAREDDEQYF.

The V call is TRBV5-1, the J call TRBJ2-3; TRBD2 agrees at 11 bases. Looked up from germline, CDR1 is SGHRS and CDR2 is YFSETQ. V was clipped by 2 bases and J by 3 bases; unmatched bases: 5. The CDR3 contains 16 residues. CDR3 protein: CASSFLAGGGTDTQYF. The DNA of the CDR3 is TGCGCCAGCAGCTTCCTAGCGGGGGGAGGTACAGATACGCAGTATTTT.

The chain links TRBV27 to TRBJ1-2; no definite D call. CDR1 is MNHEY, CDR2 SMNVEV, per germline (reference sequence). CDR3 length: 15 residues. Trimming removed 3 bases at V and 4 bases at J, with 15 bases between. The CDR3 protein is CASSFPARRGYGYTF. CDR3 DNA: TGTGCCAGCAGTTTCCCCGCTAGACGAGGCTATGGCTACACCTTC.

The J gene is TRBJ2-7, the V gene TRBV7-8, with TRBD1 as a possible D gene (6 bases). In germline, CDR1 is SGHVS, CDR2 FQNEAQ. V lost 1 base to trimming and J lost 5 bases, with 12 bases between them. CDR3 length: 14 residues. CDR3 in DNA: TGTGCCAGCAGCTTAGACAGGGTAAGAGACGAGCAGTACTTC. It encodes CASSLDRVRDEQYF. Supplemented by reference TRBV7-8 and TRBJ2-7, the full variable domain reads GAGVSQSPRYKVAKRGQDVALRCDPISGHVSLFWYQQALGQGPEFLTYFQNEAQLDKSGLPSDRFFAERPEGSVSTLKIQRTQQEDSAVYLCASSLDRVRDEQYFGPGTRLTVT.

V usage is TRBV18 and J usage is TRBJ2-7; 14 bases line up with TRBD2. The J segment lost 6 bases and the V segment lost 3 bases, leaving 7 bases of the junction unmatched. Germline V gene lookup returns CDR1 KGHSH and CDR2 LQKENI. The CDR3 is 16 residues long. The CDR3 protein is CASSPMGLAGEGEQYF. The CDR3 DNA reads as TGTGCCAGCTCACCTATGGGACTAGCGGGAGAAGGCGAGCAGTACTTC.

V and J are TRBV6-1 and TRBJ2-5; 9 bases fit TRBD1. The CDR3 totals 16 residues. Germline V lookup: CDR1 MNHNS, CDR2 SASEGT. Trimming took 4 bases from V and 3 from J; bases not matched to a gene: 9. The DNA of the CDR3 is TGTGCCAGCAGTGTCTCCCGGGACAGGGACAAAGAGACCCAGTACTTC. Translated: CASSVSRDRDKETQYF.

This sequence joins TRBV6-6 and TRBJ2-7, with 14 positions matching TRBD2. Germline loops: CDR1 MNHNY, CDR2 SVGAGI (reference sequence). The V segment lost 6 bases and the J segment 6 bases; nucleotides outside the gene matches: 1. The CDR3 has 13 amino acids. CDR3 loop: CASRGTSGSEQYF. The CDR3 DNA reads TGTGCCAGCAGGGGGACTAGCGGGAGCGAGCAGTACTTC.

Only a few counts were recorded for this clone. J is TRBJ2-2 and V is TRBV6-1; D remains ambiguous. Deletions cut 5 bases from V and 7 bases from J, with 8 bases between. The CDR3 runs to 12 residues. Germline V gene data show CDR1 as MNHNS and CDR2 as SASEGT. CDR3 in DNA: TGTGCCAGCAGTCAATACGGCGGGGAGCTGTTTTTT. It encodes CASSQYGGELFF.

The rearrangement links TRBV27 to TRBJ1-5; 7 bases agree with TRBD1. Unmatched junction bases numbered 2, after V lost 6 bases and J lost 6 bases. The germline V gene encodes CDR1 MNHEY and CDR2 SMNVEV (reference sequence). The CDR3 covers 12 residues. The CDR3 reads CASRQGSQPQHF. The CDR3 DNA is TGTGCCAGCAGACAGGGGTCTCAGCCCCAGCATTTT.

The CDR3, as DNA: TGTGCCAGCAGTGAGGGGGATGCGGGACCTGATCAGCCCCAGCATTTT. This encodes CASSEGDAGPDQPQHF. This chain joins TRBV6-4 and TRBJ1-5, with D tentatively TRBD1 (5 bases). The germline V and J ends were trimmed by 3 bases and 5 bases, with 17 bases remaining between them. This CDR3 is built from 16 residues. The germline gives CDR1 MRHNA, CDR2 SNTAGT.

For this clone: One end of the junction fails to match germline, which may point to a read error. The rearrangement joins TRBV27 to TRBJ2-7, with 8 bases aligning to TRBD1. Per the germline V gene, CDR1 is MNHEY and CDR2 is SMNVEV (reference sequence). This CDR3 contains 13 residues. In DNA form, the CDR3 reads TGTGCCACCAGTGACAGGGGCTCCTACGAGCAGTACTTC. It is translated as CATSDRGSYEQYF.

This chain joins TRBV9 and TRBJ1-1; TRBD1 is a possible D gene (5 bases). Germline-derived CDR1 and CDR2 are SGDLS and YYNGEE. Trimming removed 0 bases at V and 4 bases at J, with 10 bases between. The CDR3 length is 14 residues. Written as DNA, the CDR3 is TGTGCCAGCAGCGTAGAAACAGGACGCACTGAAGCTTTCTTT. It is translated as CASSVETGRTEAFF.

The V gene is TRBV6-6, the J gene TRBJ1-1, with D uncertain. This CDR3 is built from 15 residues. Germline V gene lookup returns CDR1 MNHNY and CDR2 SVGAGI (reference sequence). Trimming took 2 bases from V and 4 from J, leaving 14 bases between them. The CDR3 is CASSYEEAWGTEAFF. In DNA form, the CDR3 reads TGTGCCAGCAGTTACGAGGAGGCCTGGGGCACTGAAGCTTTCTTT.

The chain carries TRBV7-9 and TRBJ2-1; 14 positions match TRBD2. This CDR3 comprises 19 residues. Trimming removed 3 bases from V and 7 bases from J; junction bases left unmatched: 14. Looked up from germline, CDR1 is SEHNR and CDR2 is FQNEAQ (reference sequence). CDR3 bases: TGTGCCAGCAGCTTCCATTCGCCGGGACTAGCGGGAGTAGAGAATGAGCAGTTCTTC. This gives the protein CASSFHSPGLAGVENEQFF.

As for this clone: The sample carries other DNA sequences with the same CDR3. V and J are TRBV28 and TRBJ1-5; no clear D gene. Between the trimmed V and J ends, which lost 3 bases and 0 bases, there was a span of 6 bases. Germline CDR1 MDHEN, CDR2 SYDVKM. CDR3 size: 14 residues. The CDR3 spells CASSFQISNQPQHF. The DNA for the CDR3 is TGTGCCAGCAGTTTCCAAATTAGCAATCAGCCCCAGCATTTT.

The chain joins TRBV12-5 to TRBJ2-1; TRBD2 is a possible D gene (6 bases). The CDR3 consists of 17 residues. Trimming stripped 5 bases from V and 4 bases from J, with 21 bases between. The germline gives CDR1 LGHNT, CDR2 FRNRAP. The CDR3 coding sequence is TGTGCTAGTGGTCCTCAACCCCCGGGACTCCGATACAATGAGCAGTTCTTC. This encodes CASGPQPPGLRYNEQFF.

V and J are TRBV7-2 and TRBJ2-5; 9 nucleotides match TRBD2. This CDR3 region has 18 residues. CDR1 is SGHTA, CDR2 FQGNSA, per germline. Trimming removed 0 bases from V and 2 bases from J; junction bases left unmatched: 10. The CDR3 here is CASSLALSAGGLQETQYF. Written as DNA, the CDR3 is TGTGCCAGCAGCTTAGCCCTCTCAGCGGGGGGCCTTCAAGAGACCCAGTACTTC.

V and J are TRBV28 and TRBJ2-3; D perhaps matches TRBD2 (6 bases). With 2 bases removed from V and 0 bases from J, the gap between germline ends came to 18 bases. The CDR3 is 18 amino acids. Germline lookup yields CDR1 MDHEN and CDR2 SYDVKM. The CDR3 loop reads CASSLHSGEVFSTDTQYF. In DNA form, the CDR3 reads TGTGCCAGCAGTTTACATTCGGGAGAAGTCTTTAGCACAGATACGCAGTATTTT.

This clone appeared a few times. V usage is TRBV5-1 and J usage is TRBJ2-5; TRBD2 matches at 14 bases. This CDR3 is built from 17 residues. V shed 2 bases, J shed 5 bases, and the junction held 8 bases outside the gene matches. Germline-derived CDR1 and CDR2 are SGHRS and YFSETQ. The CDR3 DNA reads TGCGCCAGCAGCTTTGGGACTAGCGGGAGAAATAGGGAGACCCAGTACTTC. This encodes CASSFGTSGRNRETQYF.

CDR3 amino acids: CASSEGQVSNQPQHF. The CDR3 nucleotides read TGTGCCAGCAGTGAAGGGCAGGTTAGCAATCAGCCCCAGCATTTT. This chain joins TRBV2 and TRBJ1-5; D ambiguous. Germline-derived CDR1 and CDR2 are SNHLY and FYNNEI. V was clipped by 1 base and J by 0 bases, with 7 bases between them. The CDR3 extends over 15 amino acids.